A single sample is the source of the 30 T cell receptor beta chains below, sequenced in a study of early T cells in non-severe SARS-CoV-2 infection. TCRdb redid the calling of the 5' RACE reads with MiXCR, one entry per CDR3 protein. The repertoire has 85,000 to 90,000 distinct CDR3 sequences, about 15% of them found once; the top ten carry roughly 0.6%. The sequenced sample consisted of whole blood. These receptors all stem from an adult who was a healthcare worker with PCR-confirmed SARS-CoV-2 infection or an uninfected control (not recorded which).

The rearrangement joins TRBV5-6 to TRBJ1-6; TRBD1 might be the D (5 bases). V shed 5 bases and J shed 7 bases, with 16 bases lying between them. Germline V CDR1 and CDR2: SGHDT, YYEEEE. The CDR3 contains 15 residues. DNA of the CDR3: TGTGCCAGCAGTTCTCCGGACACGGCCAATTCACCCCTCCACTTT. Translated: CASSSPDTANSPLHF.

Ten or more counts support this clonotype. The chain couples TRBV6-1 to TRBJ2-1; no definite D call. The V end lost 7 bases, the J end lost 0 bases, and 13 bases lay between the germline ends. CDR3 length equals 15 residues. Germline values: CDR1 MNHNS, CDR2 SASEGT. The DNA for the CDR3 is TGTGCCAGCATCCGAGGTTTTCCCTCCTACAATGAGCAGTTCTTC. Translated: CASIRGFPSYNEQFF.

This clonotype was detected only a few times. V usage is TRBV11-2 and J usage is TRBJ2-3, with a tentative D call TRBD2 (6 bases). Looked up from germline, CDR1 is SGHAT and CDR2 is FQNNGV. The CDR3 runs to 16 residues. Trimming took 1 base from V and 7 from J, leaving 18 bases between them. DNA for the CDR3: TGTGCCAGCAGCTTAGGAGGCCGCGGGGCCCGTAATACGCAGTATTTT. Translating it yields CASSLGGRGARNTQYF.

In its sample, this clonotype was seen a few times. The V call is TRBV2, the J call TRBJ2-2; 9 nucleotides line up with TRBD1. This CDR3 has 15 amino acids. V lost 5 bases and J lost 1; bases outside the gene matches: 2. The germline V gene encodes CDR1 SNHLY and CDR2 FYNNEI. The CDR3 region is CASSRTGVNTGELFF. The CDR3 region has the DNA TGTGCCAGCAGTAGGACAGGGGTGAACACCGGGGAGCTGTTTTTT. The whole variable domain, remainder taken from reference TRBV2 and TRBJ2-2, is EPEVTQTPSHQVTQMGQEVILRCVPISNHLYFYWYRQILGQKVEFLVSFYNNEISEKSEIFDDQFSVERPDGSNFTLKIRSTKLEDSAMYFCASSRTGVNTGELFFGEGSRLTVL.

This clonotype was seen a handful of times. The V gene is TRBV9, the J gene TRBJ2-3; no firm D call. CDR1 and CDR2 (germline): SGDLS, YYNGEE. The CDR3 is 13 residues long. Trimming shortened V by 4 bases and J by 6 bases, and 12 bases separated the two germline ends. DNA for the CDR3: TGTGCCAGCAGCATAAGCGATTGGGATACGCAGTATTTT. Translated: CASSISDWDTQYF.

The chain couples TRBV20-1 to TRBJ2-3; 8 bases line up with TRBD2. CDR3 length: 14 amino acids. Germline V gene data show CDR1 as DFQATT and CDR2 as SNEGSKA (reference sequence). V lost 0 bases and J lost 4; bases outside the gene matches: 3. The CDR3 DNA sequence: TGCAGTGCTAGAGATCGGGGGGGAGCAGATACGCAGTATTTT. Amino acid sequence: CSARDRGGADTQYF.

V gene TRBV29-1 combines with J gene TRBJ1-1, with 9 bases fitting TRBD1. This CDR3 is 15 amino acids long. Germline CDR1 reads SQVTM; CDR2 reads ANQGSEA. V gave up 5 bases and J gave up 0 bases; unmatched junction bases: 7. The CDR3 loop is CSVQQGARLNTEAFF. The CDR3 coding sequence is TGCAGCGTTCAACAGGGGGCGAGGTTGAACACTGAAGCTTTCTTT.

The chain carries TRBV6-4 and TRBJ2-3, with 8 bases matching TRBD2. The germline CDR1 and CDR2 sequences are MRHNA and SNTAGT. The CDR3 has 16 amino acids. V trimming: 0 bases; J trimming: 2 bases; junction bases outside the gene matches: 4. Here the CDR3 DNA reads TGTGCCAGCAGTGACTCTCCAGCGGGGGCCACAGATACGCAGTATTTT. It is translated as CASSDSPAGATDTQYF.

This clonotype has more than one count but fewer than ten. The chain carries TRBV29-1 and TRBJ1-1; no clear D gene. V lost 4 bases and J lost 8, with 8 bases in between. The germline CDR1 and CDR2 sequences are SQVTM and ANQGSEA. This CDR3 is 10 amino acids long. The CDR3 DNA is TGCAGCGTTGGAGCGGAAGAAGCTTTCTTT. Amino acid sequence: CSVGAEEAFF. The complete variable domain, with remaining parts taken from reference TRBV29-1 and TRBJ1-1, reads SAVISQKPSRDICQRGTSLTIQCQVDSQVTMMFWYRQQPGQSLTLIATANQGSEATYESGFVIDKFPISRPNLTFSTLTVSNMSPEDSSIYLCSVGAEEAFFGQGTRLTVV.

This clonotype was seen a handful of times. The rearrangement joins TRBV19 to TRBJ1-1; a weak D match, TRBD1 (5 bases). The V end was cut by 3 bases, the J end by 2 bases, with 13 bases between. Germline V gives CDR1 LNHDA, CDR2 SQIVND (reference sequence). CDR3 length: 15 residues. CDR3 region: CASSIMGGRNTEAFF. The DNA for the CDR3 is TGTGCCAGTAGTATTATGGGGGGACGAAACACTGAAGCTTTCTTT.

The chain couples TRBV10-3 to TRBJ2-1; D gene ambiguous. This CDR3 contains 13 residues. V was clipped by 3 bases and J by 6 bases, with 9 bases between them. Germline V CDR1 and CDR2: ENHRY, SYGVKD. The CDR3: CAISDGQANEQFF. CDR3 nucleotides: TGTGCCATCAGTGACGGGCAGGCCAATGAGCAGTTCTTC.

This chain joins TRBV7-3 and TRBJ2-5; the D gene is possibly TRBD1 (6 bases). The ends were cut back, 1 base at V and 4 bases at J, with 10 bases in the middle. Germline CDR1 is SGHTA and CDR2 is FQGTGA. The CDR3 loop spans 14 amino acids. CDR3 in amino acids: CASSLSGGAETQYF. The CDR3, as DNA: TGTGCCAGCAGCTTAAGTGGGGGCGCAGAGACCCAGTACTTC.

The DNA for the CDR3 is TGCAGCGTAACAGTTGGGGCGAGCTCCTACAATGAGCAGTTCTTC. Protein: CSVTVGASSYNEQFF. This sequence joins TRBV29-1 and TRBJ2-1; D is perhaps TRBD1 (5 bases). The V end was cut by 6 bases, the J end by 0 bases, with 15 bases between. The germline V gene has CDR1 SQVTM and CDR2 ANQGSEA. There are 15 residues in the CDR3.

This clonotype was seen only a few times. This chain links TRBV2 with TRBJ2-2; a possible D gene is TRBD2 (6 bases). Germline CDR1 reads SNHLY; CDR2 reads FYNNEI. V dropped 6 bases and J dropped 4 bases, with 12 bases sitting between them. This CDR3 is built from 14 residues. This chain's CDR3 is CASRVGTSTGELFF. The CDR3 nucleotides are TGTGCCAGCAGGGTCGGGACTTCCACCGGGGAGCTGTTTTTT.

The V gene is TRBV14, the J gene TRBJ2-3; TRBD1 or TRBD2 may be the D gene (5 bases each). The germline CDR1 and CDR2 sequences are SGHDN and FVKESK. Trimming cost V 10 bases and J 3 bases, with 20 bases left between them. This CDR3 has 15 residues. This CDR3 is CAILTGTLRTDTQYF. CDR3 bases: TGTGCCATCCTTACCGGGACCCTTAGGACAGATACGCAGTATTTT. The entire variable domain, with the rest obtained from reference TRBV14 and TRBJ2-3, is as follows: EAGVTQFPSHSVIEKGQTVTLRCDPISGHDNLYWYRRVMGKEIKFLLHFVKESKQDESGMPNNRFLAERTGGTYSTLKVQPAELEDSGVYFCAILTGTLRTDTQYFGPGTRLTVL.

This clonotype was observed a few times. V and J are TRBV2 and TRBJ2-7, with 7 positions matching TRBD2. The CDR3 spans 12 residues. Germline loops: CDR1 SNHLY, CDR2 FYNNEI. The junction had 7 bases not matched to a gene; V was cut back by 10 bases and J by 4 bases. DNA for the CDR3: TGTGCCATCGCGGGGGATCGGTACGAGCAGTACGTC. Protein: CAIAGDRYEQYV.

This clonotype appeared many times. The CDR3 sequence is CASRETDSNTEAFF. CDR3 in DNA: TGTGCCAGCAGGGAGACTGATTCGAACACTGAAGCTTTCTTT. The rearrangement joins TRBV6-5 to TRBJ1-1; D is undetermined. Germline loops: CDR1 MNHEY, CDR2 SVGAGI. V gave up 6 bases and J gave up 1 base, with 12 bases separating them. The CDR3 runs 14 residues.

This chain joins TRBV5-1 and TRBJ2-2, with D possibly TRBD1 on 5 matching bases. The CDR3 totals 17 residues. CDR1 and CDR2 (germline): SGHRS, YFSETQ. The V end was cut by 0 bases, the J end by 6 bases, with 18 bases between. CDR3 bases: TGCGCCAGCAGCTTGGGTGCAGGGCCCGACGGAGCCGGGGAGCTGTTTTTT. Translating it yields CASSLGAGPDGAGELFF. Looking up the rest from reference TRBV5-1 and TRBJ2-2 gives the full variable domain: KAGVTQTPRYLIKTRGQQVTLSCSPISGHRSVSWYQQTPGQGLQFLFEYFSETQRNKGNFPGRFSGRQFSNSRSEMNVSTLELGDSALYLCASSLGAGPDGAGELFFGEGSRLTVL.

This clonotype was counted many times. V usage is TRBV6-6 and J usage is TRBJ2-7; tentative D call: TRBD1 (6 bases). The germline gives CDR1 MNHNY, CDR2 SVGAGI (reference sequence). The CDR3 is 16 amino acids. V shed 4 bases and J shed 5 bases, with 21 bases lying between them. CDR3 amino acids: CASSSQPLGRGDEQYV. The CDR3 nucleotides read TGTGCCAGCAGTTCCCAGCCCCTTGGCAGGGGCGACGAGCAGTACGTC.

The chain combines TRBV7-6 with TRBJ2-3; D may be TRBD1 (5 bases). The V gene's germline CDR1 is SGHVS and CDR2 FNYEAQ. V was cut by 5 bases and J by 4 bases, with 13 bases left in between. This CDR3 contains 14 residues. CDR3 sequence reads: CASSQSGWADTQYF. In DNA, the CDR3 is TGTGCCAGCAGCCAATCAGGGTGGGCAGATACGCAGTATTTT.

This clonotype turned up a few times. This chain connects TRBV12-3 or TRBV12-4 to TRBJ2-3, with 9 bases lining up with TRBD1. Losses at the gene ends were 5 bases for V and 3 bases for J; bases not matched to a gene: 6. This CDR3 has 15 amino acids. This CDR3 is CASSPGQGETDTQYF. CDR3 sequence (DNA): TGTGCCAGCAGTCCGGGACAGGGTGAAACAGATACGCAGTATTTT.

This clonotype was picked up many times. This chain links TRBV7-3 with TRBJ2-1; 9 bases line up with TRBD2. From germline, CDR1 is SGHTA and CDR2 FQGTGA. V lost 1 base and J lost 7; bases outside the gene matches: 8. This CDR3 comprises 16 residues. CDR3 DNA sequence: TGTGCCAGCAGCTTAATCCCGCTAGCGGGGAAAAATGAGCAGTTCTTC. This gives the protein CASSLIPLAGKNEQFF.

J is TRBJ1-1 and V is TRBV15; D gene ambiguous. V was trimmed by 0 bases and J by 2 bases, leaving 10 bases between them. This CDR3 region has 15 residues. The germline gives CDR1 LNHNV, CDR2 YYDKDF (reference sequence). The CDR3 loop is CATSRDPVRNTEAFF. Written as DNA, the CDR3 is TGTGCCACCAGCAGAGATCCCGTCCGTAACACTGAAGCTTTCTTT.

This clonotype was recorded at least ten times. The chain's CDR3 is CASSGTSSADTQYF. CDR3 nucleotides: TGTGCCAGCAGCGGCACTAGCTCGGCAGATACGCAGTATTTT. The rearrangement links TRBV7-8 to TRBJ2-3; D perhaps matches TRBD2 (6 bases). The germline V gene encodes CDR1 SGHVS and CDR2 FQNEAQ. This CDR3 comprises 14 residues. The ends were cut back, 5 bases at V and 4 bases at J, with 13 bases in the middle.

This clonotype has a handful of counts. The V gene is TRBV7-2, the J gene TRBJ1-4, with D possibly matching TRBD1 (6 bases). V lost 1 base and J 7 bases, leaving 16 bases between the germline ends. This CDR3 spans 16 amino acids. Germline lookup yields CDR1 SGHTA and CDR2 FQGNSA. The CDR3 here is CASSLEGGDKGEKLFF. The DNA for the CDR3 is TGTGCCAGCAGCTTAGAGGGAGGGGACAAAGGTGAAAAACTGTTTTTT.

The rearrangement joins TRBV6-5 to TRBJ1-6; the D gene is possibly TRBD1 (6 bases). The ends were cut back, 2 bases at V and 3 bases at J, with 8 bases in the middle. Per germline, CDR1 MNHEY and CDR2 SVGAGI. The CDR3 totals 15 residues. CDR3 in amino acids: CASSYGGLYNSPLHF. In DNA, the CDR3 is TGTGCCAGCAGTTACGGGGGGCTCTATAATTCACCCCTCCACTTT.

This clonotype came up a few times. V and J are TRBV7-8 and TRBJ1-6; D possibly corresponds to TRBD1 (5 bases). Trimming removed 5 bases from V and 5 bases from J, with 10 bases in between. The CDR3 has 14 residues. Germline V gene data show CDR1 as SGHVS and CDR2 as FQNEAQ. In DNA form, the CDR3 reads TGTGCCAGCAGCCGGACACGGGATAATTCACCCCTCCACTTT. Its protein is CASSRTRDNSPLHF.

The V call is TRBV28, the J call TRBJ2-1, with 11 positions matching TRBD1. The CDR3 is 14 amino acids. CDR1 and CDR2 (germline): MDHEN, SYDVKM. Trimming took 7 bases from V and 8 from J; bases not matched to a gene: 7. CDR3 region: CASTNGQGAYEQFF. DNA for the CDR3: TGTGCCAGCACCAACGGACAGGGGGCCTATGAGCAGTTCTTC.

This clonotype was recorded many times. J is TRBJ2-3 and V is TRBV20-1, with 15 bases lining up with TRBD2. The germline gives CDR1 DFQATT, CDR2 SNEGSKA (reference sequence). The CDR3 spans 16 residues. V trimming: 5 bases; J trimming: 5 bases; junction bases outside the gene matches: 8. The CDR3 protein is CSAGKGLAGGKDTQYF. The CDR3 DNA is TGCAGTGCTGGAAAAGGACTAGCGGGGGGGAAAGATACGCAGTATTTT.

The CDR3 DNA follows: TGTGCCAGCAGCGTAGCTCCGAGCACAGATACGCAGTATTTT. Translating gives CASSVAPSTDTQYF. V is TRBV9 and J is TRBJ2-3; D gene uncertain. The CDR3 length is 14 residues. Trimming removed 0 bases at V and 0 bases at J, with 5 bases between. Germline V lookup: CDR1 SGDLS, CDR2 YYNGEE.